This T cell receptor beta chain was identified in a study of response to subunit inactivated influenza vaccine. The V gene's germline CDR1 is SGHRS and CDR2 YFSETQ. The CDR3 has 13 amino acids. V was trimmed by 2 bases and J by 8 bases, leaving 11 bases between them. Overall study results and limits: The authors proposed limited new T cell recruitment per seasonal influenza vaccination.

TCRdb reanalysed the RT-PCR reads using MiXCR and keeps one entry per CDR3 protein. This sample has 650,000 or so distinct CDR3 sequences, with around 15% found just once. This clonotype was detected many times. The antigen remains undetermined. The receptor was derived from a man in his forties or fifties who received an inactivated influenza vaccine. The rearrangement joins TRBV5-1 to TRBJ2-1, with D possibly being TRBD1 (5 bases). The source was PBMCs from blood, collected around 15 days before vaccination. As DNA, the CDR3 is TGCGCCAGCAGCTTCAGGGTTTTGGATGAGCAGTTCTTC. Its translation is CASSFRVLDEQFF. The whole variable domain, filled in from reference TRBV5-1 and TRBJ2-1, reads KAGVTQTPRYLIKTRGQQVTLSCSPISGHRSVSWYQQTPGQGLQFLFEYFSETQRNKGNFPGRFSGRQFSNSRSEMNVSTLELGDSALYLCASSFRVLDEQFFGPGTRLTVL.